Listed below are T cell receptor beta chains from one sample, sequenced in a study of T cells in localized non-small cell lung cancer. Clones were read by immunoSEQ multiplex PCR, and TCRdb kept only the in-frame ones, dropping some. This sample has over 5,500 clones, with around 38% found just once. Source: lung tumor tissue, taken before any cancer treatment. These receptor sequences come from a woman aged 35 to 69 with stage II squamous cell lung carcinoma. CDR3s include the opening cysteine and the closing phenylalanine or tryptophan. D genes are given only for firm matches. Part of the rows lack a size; the others show once, few, many or a class for expanded clones.

v_call	j_call	d_call	clone_size	cdr3_nt	cdr3_aa
TRBV11-3	TRBJ2-1	TRBD2	-	TGTGCCAGCAGCTCCTTTGGACTAGCGGGAACAGACAATGAGCAGTTCTTC	CASSSFGLAGTDNEQFF
TRBV19	TRBJ1-2	-	-	TGTGCCAGTAGTATATCCCTTGGAACTTATGGCTACACCTTC	CASSISLGTYGYTF
TRBV12-5	TRBJ2-6	-	once	TGTGCTAGTGGGGTTGCTGGGGCCAACGTCCTGACTTTC	CASGVAGANVLTF
TRBV11-3	TRBJ2-3	TRBD2	medium-sized	TGTGCCAGCAGCCAAGCTAGCGGGGGGGCCGGGGATACGCAGTATTTT	CASSQASGGAGDTQYF
TRBV14	TRBJ2-1	-	-	TGTGCCAGCAGCAAGACAGGACGTCGATACAATGAGCAGTTCTTC	CASSKTGRRYNEQFF
TRBV6-8	TRBJ2-7	-	-	TGTGCCAGCAGTTACGAGTCCGCCTCCTACGAGCAGTACTTC	CASSYESASYEQYF
TRBV19	TRBJ1-2	-	once	TGTGCCAGTAGTATGACTTATGGCTACACCTTC	CASSMTYGYTF
TRBV11-3	TRBJ2-2	-	-	TGTGCCAGCAGCCCTAGGTTGGGGGAGGACACCGGGGAGCTGTTTTTT	CASSPRLGEDTGELFF
TRBV19	TRBJ1-3	-	-	TGTGCCAGTAGTATTGTCGGAAACACCATATATTTT	CASSIVGNTIYF
TRBV19	TRBJ1-5	TRBD1	once	TGTGCCAGTAGTACCAATTCAGGGGGCCAGCCCCAGCATTTT	CASSTNSGGQPQHF
TRBV29-1	TRBJ2-7	-	-	TGCAGCGTTGTCAGTAAGTCCTACGAGCAGTACTTC	CSVVSKSYEQYF
TRBV19	TRBJ2-1	-	-	TGTGCCAGTAGTATTCTGGGACCCTACAATGAGCAGTTCTTC	CASSILGPYNEQFF
TRBV9	TRBJ2-1	TRBD2	few	TGTGCCAGCAGCGTAGAGGCCCGCGGGGGGATGTACAATGAGCAGTTCTTC	CASSVEARGGMYNEQFF
TRBV18	TRBJ2-1	TRBD2	hyperexpanded	TGTGCCAGCTCACCACTTCCAACTAGCGGGAGAGCGGGTGAGCAGTTCTTC	CASSPLPTSGRAGEQFF
TRBV14	TRBJ2-2	-	-	TGTGCCAGCAGCCAATGGTTCCCGACGAACACCGGGGAGCTGTTTTTT	CASSQWFPTNTGELFF
TRBV19	TRBJ2-1	TRBD1	-	TGTGCCAGTCGAGCGGGACAGGGGAAGGGCGTTGAGCAGTTCTTC	CASRAGQGKGVEQFF
TRBV23-1	TRBJ2-7	-	medium-sized	TGCGCCAGCAGCCAAGATAGGGCTCAGAGGGTCTACGAGCAGTACTTC	CASSQDRAQRVYEQYF
TRBV29-1	TRBJ2-1	-	-	TGCAGCGTTGAAGGGGACGAGCGGACCTACAATGAGCAGTTCTTC	CSVEGDERTYNEQFF
TRBV6-8	TRBJ2-7	-	-	TGTGCCAGCAGACAGACGGAAAGCTCCTACGAGCAGTACTTC	CASRQTESSYEQYF
TRBV28	TRBJ2-3	TRBD2	once	TGTGCCAGCAGCCTCGGAGCGGGGGGATATAGCACAGATACGCAGTATTTT	CASSLGAGGYSTDTQYF
TRBV28	TRBJ2-5	-	few	TGTGCCAGCAGTTTGTGGGGCCAAGAGACCCAGTACTTC	CASSLWGQETQYF
TRBV2	TRBJ2-7	TRBD1	-	TGTGCCAGCAGTGAGCCGGGACAGAGATCCCACGAGCAGTACTTC	CASSEPGQRSHEQYF
TRBV30	TRBJ2-1	-	-	TGTGCCTGGAGTTTAGCGATTGAGCAGTTCTTC	CAWSLAIEQFF
TRBV30	TRBJ1-2	TRBD1	-	TGTGCCTGGAGTGTTCCAACGGGACAGGGATACGGCTACACCTTC	CAWSVPTGQGYGYTF
TRBV29-1	TRBJ1-1	-	once	TGCAGCGTGGGAATCGGGGGCGGGACTGAAGCTTTCTTT	CSVGIGGGTEAFF
TRBV15	TRBJ2-3	-	-	TGTGCCACCAGCATCCAGTCAGGGTTTACTACGCAGTATTTT	CATSIQSGFTTQYF
TRBV19	TRBJ2-1	TRBD2	-	TGTGCCAGTAGTAAGCGGCTAGCGGGGTCCTTAGGAAGCTCCTACAATGAGCAGTTCTTC	CASSKRLAGSLGSSYNEQFF
TRBV29-1	TRBJ1-2	TRBD1	-	TGCAGCGTTCCAGGACAGGGGACGTATGGCTACACCTTC	CSVPGQGTYGYTF
TRBV9	TRBJ2-7	-	-	TGTGCCAGCACCAGAGGGCTCTACGAGCAGTACTTC	CASTRGLYEQYF
TRBV6-8	TRBJ2-7	TRBD2	medium-sized	TGTGCCAGCAGCCCACTAGCGGGGAAGGTCGAGCAGTACTTC	CASSPLAGKVEQYF
TRBV30	TRBJ2-7	-	few	TGTGCCTGGAGTGTATCATTATACGAGCAGTACTTC	CAWSVSLYEQYF
TRBV6-8	TRBJ2-1	TRBD2	-	TGTGCCAGCAGCCGTAGGGGACTAGCGGGATCGAATGAGCAGTTCTTC	CASSRRGLAGSNEQFF
TRBV19	TRBJ2-1	-	-	TGTGCCAGTAGTATAAGGACATCAGGTGAGCAGTTCTTC	CASSIRTSGEQFF
TRBV10-2	TRBJ1-4	TRBD1	-	TGCGCCAGCAGTGAGTCAGGTGCAGGGGGGCCTCCAGAAAAACTGTTTTTT	CASSESGAGGPPEKLFF
TRBV6-8	TRBJ1-1	-	-	TGTGCCAGCCTTAGCCAGCCCGGGCGGGACGCTGAAGCTTTCTTT	CASLSQPGRDAEAFF
TRBV30	TRBJ2-5	-	-	TGTGCCTGGGCGCGGAACAAGCTACAAGAGACCCAGTACTTC	CAWARNKLQETQYF
TRBV4-1	TRBJ1-6	-	few	TGCGCCAGCAGCCAAGATCTAGATTCACCCCTCCACTTT	CASSQDLDSPLHF
TRBV11-3	TRBJ1-1	-	medium-sized	TGTGCCAGCAGCTTAATCAGGATGAACACTGAAGCTTTCTTT	CASSLIRMNTEAFF
TRBV4-1	TRBJ2-1	-	-	TGCGCCAGCAGCCAAGTCGGTGATGAGCAGTTCTTC	CASSQVGDEQFF
TRBV9	TRBJ1-1	-	few	TGTGCCAGCAGCGTGTCCGCCACGAGTGGGCGGGAGGCTTTCTTT	CASSVSATSGREAFF
TRBV28	TRBJ2-7	-	-	TGTGCCAGCAGTTTCTGGGGATCCTACGAGCAGTACTTC	CASSFWGSYEQYF
TRBV11-3	TRBJ1-1	-	few	TGTGCCAGCAGCTTAGAACTGCCAAACACTGAAGCTTTCTTT	CASSLELPNTEAFF
TRBV30	TRBJ2-5	-	-	TGTGCCTGGAGCGCGGGACAAGAGACCCAGTACTTC	CAWSAGQETQYF
TRBV5-1	TRBJ2-5	-	-	TGCGCCAGCAGCTTGGAACCAGGGAGGGAGACCCAGTACTTC	CASSLEPGRETQYF
TRBV6-8	TRBJ1-3	TRBD1	-	TGTGCCAGGTCCCCTGGGACAGATGGAAACACCATATATTTT	CARSPGTDGNTIYF
TRBV6-8	TRBJ1-4	TRBD1	few	TGTGCCAGCAGGCGCACAGGGGCCTCGGATGAAAAACTGTTTTTT	CASRRTGASDEKLFF
TRBV1	TRBJ2-5	-	medium-sized	TGCGCCAGCAGCCCCCCCGGGGGTAACGACCAAGAGACCCAGTACTTC	CASSPPGGNDQETQYF
TRBV11-3	TRBJ2-4	TRBD2	-	TGTGCCAGCAGTCCTAGCGGGGGGAAGGAAAACATTCAGTACTTC	CASSPSGGKENIQYF
TRBV5-1	TRBJ1-4	-	once	TGCGCCAGCAGCTTGGAAGGGGGGGCTAATGAAAAACTGTTTTTT	CASSLEGGANEKLFF
TRBV19	TRBJ1-2	TRBD1	-	TGTGCCAGTAGTACCACAGGGGGCGCGGAGGGCTACACCTTC	CASSTTGGAEGYTF
TRBV6-8	TRBJ1-2	TRBD1	few	TGTGCCAGCAGCCAACAGGGGGGGGCTAACTATGGCTACACCTTC	CASSQQGGANYGYTF
TRBV5-1	TRBJ2-1	TRBD2	-	TGCGCCAGCAGCTTGGTGGGCGGTGGGAGGGCCGGAAGTGAGCAGTTCTTC	CASSLVGGGRAGSEQFF
TRBV9	TRBJ2-3	TRBD2	medium-sized	TGTGCCAGCAGCCCTAGCGGGGGGGCCAAAGGAGATACGCAGTATTTT	CASSPSGGAKGDTQYF